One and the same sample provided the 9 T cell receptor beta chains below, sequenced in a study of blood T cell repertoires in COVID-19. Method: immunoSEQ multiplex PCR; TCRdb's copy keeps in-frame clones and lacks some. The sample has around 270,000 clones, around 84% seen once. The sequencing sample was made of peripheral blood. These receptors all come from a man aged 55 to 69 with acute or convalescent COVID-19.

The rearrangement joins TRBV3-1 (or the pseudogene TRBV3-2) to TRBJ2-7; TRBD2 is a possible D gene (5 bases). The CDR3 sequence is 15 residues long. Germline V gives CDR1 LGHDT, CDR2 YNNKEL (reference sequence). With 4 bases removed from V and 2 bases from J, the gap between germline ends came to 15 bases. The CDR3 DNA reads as TGTGCCAGCAGCCGCCGGGGAGCGGCGGCCTACGAGCAGTACTTC. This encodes CASSRRGAAAYEQYF.

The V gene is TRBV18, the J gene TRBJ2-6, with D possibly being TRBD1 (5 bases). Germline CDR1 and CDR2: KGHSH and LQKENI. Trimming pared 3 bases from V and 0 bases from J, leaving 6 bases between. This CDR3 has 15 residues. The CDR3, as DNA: TGTGCCAGCTCACCGACAGTCTCTGGGGCCAACGTCCTGACTTTC. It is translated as CASSPTVSGANVLTF.

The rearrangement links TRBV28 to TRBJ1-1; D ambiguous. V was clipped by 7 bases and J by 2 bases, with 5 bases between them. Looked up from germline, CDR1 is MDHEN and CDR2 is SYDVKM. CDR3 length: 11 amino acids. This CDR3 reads CASITNTEAFF. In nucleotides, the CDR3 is TGTGCCAGCATAACTAACACTGAAGCTTTCTTT.

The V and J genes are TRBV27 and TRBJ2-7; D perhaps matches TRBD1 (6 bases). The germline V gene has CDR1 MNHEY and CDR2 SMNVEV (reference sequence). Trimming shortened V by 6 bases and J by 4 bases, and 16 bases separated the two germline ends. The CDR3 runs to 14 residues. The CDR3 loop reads CASSNRERAYEQYF. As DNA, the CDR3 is TGTGCCAGCAGCAACAGGGAGCGCGCTTACGAGCAGTACTTC.

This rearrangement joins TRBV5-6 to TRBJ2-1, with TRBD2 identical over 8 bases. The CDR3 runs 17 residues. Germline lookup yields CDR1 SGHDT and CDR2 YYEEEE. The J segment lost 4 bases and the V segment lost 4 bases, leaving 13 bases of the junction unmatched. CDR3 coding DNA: TGTGCCAGCAGCATGGGGGTTAGCGGGATGCCATACAATGAGCAGTTCTTC. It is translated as CASSMGVSGMPYNEQFF.

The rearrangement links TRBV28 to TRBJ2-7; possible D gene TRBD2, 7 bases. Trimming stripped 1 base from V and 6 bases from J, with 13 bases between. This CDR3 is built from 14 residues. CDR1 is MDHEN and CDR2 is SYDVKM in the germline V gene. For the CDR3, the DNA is TGTGCCAGCAGTTTATACCGGGGGGCGAGCGAGCAGTACTTC. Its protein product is CASSLYRGASEQYF.

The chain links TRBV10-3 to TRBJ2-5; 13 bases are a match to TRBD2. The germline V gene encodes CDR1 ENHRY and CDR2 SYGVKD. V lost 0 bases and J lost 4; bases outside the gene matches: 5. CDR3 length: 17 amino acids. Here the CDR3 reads CAISESTSGGLGETQYF. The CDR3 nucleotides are TGTGCCATCAGTGAGTCGACTAGCGGGGGGTTGGGAGAGACCCAGTACTTC.

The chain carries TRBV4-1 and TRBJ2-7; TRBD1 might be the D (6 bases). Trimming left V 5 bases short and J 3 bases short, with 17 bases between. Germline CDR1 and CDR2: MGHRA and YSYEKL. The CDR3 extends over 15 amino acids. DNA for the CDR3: TGCGCCAGCAGCAGATCTGGGGACACATACTACGAGCAGTACTTC. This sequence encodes CASSRSGDTYYEQYF.

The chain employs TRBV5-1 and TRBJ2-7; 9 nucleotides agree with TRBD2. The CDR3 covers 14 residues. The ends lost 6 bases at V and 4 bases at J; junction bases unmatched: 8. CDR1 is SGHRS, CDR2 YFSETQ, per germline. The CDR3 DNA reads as TGCGCCAGCATGTCCGGGACTAGCAATTACGAGCAGTACTTC. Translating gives CASMSGTSNYEQYF.